This T cell receptor (beta chain) was profiled in a study of somatic mutations in cytotoxic T cells in rheumatoid arthritis. Study-level background: Patient blood, 30 ml in EDTA, was obtained immediately after diagnosis and prior to the start of any treatment.

As regards this clone: Antigen unknown.

Broader study findings: The study found no significant difference in CD8+ T-cell clonality between rheumatoid arthritis patients and age-matched healthy controls. Over 20% of CD8+ cells belonged to the largest CD8+ clone in about an eighth of the 65 patients.

Assay used: immunoSEQ multiplex PCR; TCRdb lists only in-frame clones, some missing. The sample yields about 2,100 clones, about 85% seen once. CDR3 size: 18 residues. The chain links TRBV21-1 to TRBJ1-5; the table gives TRBD1 as D, unverified against the DNA. TRBV21-1 is classified as a pseudogene. The receptor comes from a man aged 55 to 70 with rheumatoid arthritis. Sequenced input: CD8+ T cells sorted from blood. The CDR3 sequence: CASYPKGHRIYSNQPQHF. CDR3 nucleotides: TGTGCCAGCTACCCTAAGGGACACCGAATTTATAGCAATCAGCCCCAGCATTTT.